This TCR beta chain originates from a study of blood T cell repertoires in COVID-19. Study-level information: The United States, Italy and Spain were the sources of the acute and convalescent COVID-19 samples. From T cells, B-cell-depleted T cells, or PBMCs came the material, which was cDNA or gDNA.

Under the authors' procedure: From reference gene primer amplification, estimates of nucleated cell counts were derived. TCRdb's copy holds only in-frame clones and misses some; the assay was immunoSEQ multiplex PCR. The V and J calls and clone size were taken over from that table, and D and trimming were inferred from the DNA. This sample yields about 270,000 clones, of which 75% to 90% are seen a single time; less than 10% belongs to the top ten. V lost 4 bases to trimming and J lost 3 bases; unmatched junction nucleotides: 5. The CDR3 is made up of 16 amino acids. Germline V gene lookup returns CDR1 LGHNT and CDR2 FRNRAP.

The genes are TRBV12-5 and TRBJ2-3; 12 bases fit TRBD2. This TCR was sampled from a human donor in a cohort sampled during active COVID-19. The source material was peripheral blood. The CDR3 spells CASGSRLAGATDTQYF. The CDR3 bases are TGTGCTAGTGGTTCCAGACTAGCGGGAGCAACAGATACGCAGTATTTT. Full variable domain (rest looked up from reference TRBV12-5 and TRBJ2-3): DARVTQTPRHKVTEMGQEVTMRCQPILGHNTVFWYRQTMMQGLELLAYFRNRAPLDDSGMPKDRFSAEMPDATLATLKIQPSEPRDSAVYFCASGSRLAGATDTQYFGPGTRLTVL.